The 8 T cell receptor beta chains reported below all come from one sample, sequenced in a study of identical twins. TCRdb re-derived calls from the 5' RACE reads in MiXCR, one entry per CDR3 protein. The sample records 220,000 or so distinct CDR3 sequences, 5.5% to 7% being singletons. These records were also assigned to another study, of yellow fever vaccine responses in identical twins.

Sequencing was done on a sample of memory (CD45RO+) T cells sorted from blood. The receptors were gathered from a woman between 18 and 30 years old in good health.

This clonotype has more than one count but fewer than ten. The chain links TRBV24-1 to TRBJ1-2, with D unresolved. The CDR3 has 14 amino acids. Germline V lookup: CDR1 KGHDR, CDR2 SFDVKD. The germline V and J ends were trimmed by 1 base and 3 bases, with 8 bases remaining between them. CDR3 loop: CATSDLRVYYGYTF. The CDR3 nucleotides are TGTGCCACCAGTGATTTAAGGGTCTACTATGGCTACACCTTC.

This clonotype turned up a few times. V usage is TRBV6-1 and J usage is TRBJ2-7; tentative D call: TRBD1 (6 bases). Germline-derived CDR1 and CDR2 are MNHNS and SASEGT. The V gene lost 5 bases and the J gene lost 5 bases, with 16 bases spanning the gap. The CDR3 contains 14 residues. CDR3 sequence reads: CASSPRNRDHEQYV. The DNA of the CDR3 is TGTGCCAGCAGTCCGCGAAACAGGGACCACGAGCAGTACGTC.

The genes are TRBV15 and TRBJ2-3; 16 bases align to TRBD2. The CDR3 is 16 amino acids. CDR1 and CDR2 (germline): LNHNV, YYDKDF (reference sequence). The ends lost 5 bases at V and 4 bases at J; junction bases unmatched: 3. In DNA, the CDR3 is TGTGCCACCAGCCCAGGGACTAGCGGGAGGGCAGATACGCAGTATTTT. It is translated as CATSPGTSGRADTQYF. The variable domain in full, completed from reference TRBV15 and TRBJ2-3, reads DAMVIQNPRYQVTQFGKPVTLSCSQTLNHNVMYWYQQKSSQAPKLLFHYYDKDFNNEADTPDNFQSRRPNTSFCFLDIRSPGLGDTAMYLCATSPGTSGRADTQYFGPGTRLTVL.

This clonotype has more than one count but fewer than ten. The gene calls are TRBV11-2 and TRBJ2-4; TRBD2 might be the D (7 bases). Between the trimmed V and J ends, which lost 5 bases and 4 bases, there was a span of 18 bases. This CDR3 spans 16 amino acids. The germline V gene has CDR1 SGHAT and CDR2 FQNNGV. CDR3: CASSRGRGAIKNIQYF. CDR3 DNA sequence: TGTGCCAGCAGCAGAGGGAGGGGGGCGATAAAAAACATTCAGTACTTC.

The CDR3 region is CSARDEETQYF. CDR3 DNA: TGCAGTGCTAGAGATGAAGAGACCCAGTACTTC. The V call is TRBV20-1, the J call TRBJ2-5; no clear D gene. V was pared by 0 bases and J by 3 bases, with 2 bases between. The CDR3 length is 11 residues. Germline V gives CDR1 DFQATT, CDR2 SNEGSKA (reference sequence).

V usage is TRBV2 and J usage is TRBJ2-4, with TRBD1 matching 10 bases. This CDR3 comprises 14 residues. CDR1 SNHLY and CDR2 FYNNEI come from the germline V gene. Trimming at V came to 3 bases and at J to 7 bases, leaving 3 bases not matched to a gene. The CDR3, as DNA: TGTGCCAGCAGTGAGACAGGGGGCTGGAACATTCAGTACTTC. The encoded protein is CASSETGGWNIQYF.

This clonotype was seen a few times. The V gene is TRBV20-1, the J gene TRBJ2-1; 10 bases map to TRBD2. Unmatched junction bases numbered 5, after V lost 3 bases and J lost 6 bases. The CDR3 sequence is 14 residues long. Germline loops: CDR1 DFQATT, CDR2 SNEGSKA (reference sequence). The CDR3 bases are TGCAGTGCTAGCATAGCGGGGGGCCGCAATGAGCAGTTCTTC. It yields the protein CSASIAGGRNEQFF.

This clonotype was picked up many times. The chain couples TRBV7-6 to TRBJ2-5; D unresolved. V gave up 5 bases and J gave up 4 bases, with 8 bases separating them. Germline CDR1 and CDR2: SGHVS and FNYEAQ. This CDR3 is 12 amino acids long. CDR3 loop: CASSPSAETQYF. CDR3 DNA: TGTGCCAGCAGCCCCTCCGCAGAGACCCAGTACTTC.